Listed here are 19 T cell receptor beta chains from one sample, sequenced in a study of blood T cells in healthy people across ages. The authors ran a second PCR of about 7 to 11 cycles using a sample-barcoded 5' primer and a J-beta primer mix. In TCRdb, the 5' RACE reads were re-called with MiXCR into one record per CDR3 protein. The table records over a million distinct CDR3 sequences, 40% to 45% of them present only once. Sequenced input: blood. These receptors all stem from a woman in her sixties in good health.

The rearrangement joins TRBV20-1 to TRBJ2-4; D not certain. Germline V gene data show CDR1 as DFQATT and CDR2 as SNEGSKA (reference sequence). V was pared by 0 bases and J by 5 bases, with 11 bases between. The CDR3 has 14 residues. CDR3 sequence reads: CSARDNGIENIQYF. The CDR3 DNA reads TGCAGTGCTAGAGATAATGGGATAGAAAACATTCAGTACTTC.

Only a few counts were recorded for this clonotype. In DNA form, the CDR3 reads TGTGCCAGCTCACCCGGGACTGATTTCTACGAGCAGTACTTC. Residues: CASSPGTDFYEQYF. The gene calls are TRBV18 and TRBJ2-4; D is perhaps TRBD2 (6 bases). The DNA matches TRBJ2-7 better at its end, which makes the J call doubtful. This CDR3 has 14 residues. Germline V lookup: CDR1 KGHSH, CDR2 LQKENI.

The J gene is TRBJ2-5, the V gene TRBV12-3 or TRBV12-4, with 16 positions matching TRBD2. The CDR3 has 18 amino acids. V was pared by 0 bases and J by 5 bases, with 6 bases of the junction left unmatched. Here the CDR3 reads CASSLAVGLAGGVETQYF. CDR3 DNA: TGTGCCAGCAGTTTAGCAGTGGGACTAGCGGGAGGGGTGGAGACCCAGTACTTC.

This chain joins TRBV5-6 and TRBJ1-5; perhaps TRBD1 as D (6 bases). The V end was cut by 3 bases, the J end by 2 bases, with 15 bases between. The CDR3 sequence is 16 residues long. Germline CDR1 and CDR2: SGHDT and YYEEEE. The CDR3 DNA reads TGTGCCAGCAGCTCGGAGGGGGATCGAGGCAATCAGCCCCAGCATTTT. It encodes CASSSEGDRGNQPQHF.

DNA of the CDR3: TGTGCCAGCAGCAAAGTTGGCTATTCTGGGGCGGGAGGAGTGGACTACGAGCAGTACTTC. Protein product: CASSKVGYSGAGGVDYEQYF. The chain combines TRBV21-1 with TRBJ2-7; the table's TRBD2 call for D was not verified on the DNA. TRBV21-1 is shown as a pseudogene. The length of the CDR3 is 20 residues.

The chain has TRBV29-1 and TRBJ1-1; D uncertain. The CDR3 length is 12 residues. Per the germline V gene, CDR1 is SQVTM and CDR2 is ANQGSEA. The V gene lost 6 bases and the J gene lost 1 base, with 9 bases spanning the gap. The CDR3 nucleotides are TGCAGCGTACGTATCGCGAACACTGAAGCTTTCTTT. Protein: CSVRIANTEAFF.

This clonotype was observed a handful of times. The chain employs TRBV6-4 and TRBJ2-3; D call uncertain. Germline CDR1 is MRHNA and CDR2 is SNTAGT. The CDR3 spans 14 residues. The V gene lost 5 bases and the J gene lost 3 bases, with 12 bases spanning the gap. DNA of the CDR3: TGTGCCAGCAGTCCCGGGCCGAGAACAGATACGCAGTATTTT. Protein product: CASSPGPRTDTQYF.

The chain links TRBV18 to TRBJ2-7; a possible D gene is TRBD1 (6 bases). CDR3 length equals 16 residues. Looked up from germline, CDR1 is KGHSH and CDR2 is LQKENI. V was shortened by 5 bases and J by 0 bases, with 17 bases between the two germline ends. CDR3 nucleotide sequence: TGTGCCAGCTCAATAAGAACGGACAGAAACTCCTACGAGCAGTACTTC. Amino acids: CASSIRTDRNSYEQYF.

The chain has TRBV5-1 and TRBJ1-5, with 9 bases fitting TRBD1. With 3 bases clipped from V and 9 bases from J, the junction kept 7 bases outside the gene matches. This CDR3 contains 14 residues. Germline loops: CDR1 SGHRS, CDR2 YFSETQ. CDR3 sequence: CASSSEGGQGPQHF. The CDR3 region has the DNA TGCGCCAGCAGCTCGGAGGGGGGACAGGGGCCCCAGCATTTT.

This rearrangement joins TRBV5-6 to TRBJ2-3; D remains ambiguous. The CDR3 is 15 amino acids. Germline V gives CDR1 SGHDT, CDR2 YYEEEE. V was clipped by 0 bases and J by 6 bases, with 14 bases between them. The CDR3 nucleotides are TGTGCCAGCAGCTTGGTGGGCAATAAAACCGATACGCAGTATTTT. Its protein is CASSLVGNKTDTQYF.

The rearrangement joins TRBV7-9 to TRBJ2-1; D possibly corresponds to TRBD2 (5 bases). V was cut by 2 bases and J by 6 bases, with 14 bases left in between. CDR1 and CDR2 (germline): SEHNR, FQNEAQ (reference sequence). The CDR3 contains 15 residues. CDR3 in amino acids: CASSLIANKGNEQFF. DNA for the CDR3: TGTGCCAGCAGCTTAATAGCGAACAAAGGCAATGAGCAGTTCTTC. The full variable domain, its missing parts supplied by reference TRBV7-9 and TRBJ2-1, is DTGVSQNPRHKITKRGQNVTFRCDPISEHNRLYWYRQTLGQGPEFLTYFQNEAQLEKSRLLSDRFSAERPKGSFSTLEIQRTEQGDSAMYLCASSLIANKGNEQFFGPGTRLTVL.

As concerns this clonotype: The junction departs from germline at one end; a sequencing error may be responsible. The chain has TRBV12-3 or TRBV12-4 and TRBJ1-2; D possibly corresponds to TRBD1 (5 bases). There are 13 residues in the CDR3. The CDR3 DNA follows: TGTGCCAGCAGCTCAGGGATTGACTATGGCTGCACCTTC. It specifies CASSSGIDYGCTF.

This chain uses TRBV18 with TRBJ2-3; 14 bases match TRBD2. There are 20 residues in the CDR3. V was clipped by 1 base and J by 2 bases; unmatched bases: 11. Germline CDR1 reads KGHSH; CDR2 reads LQKENI. The CDR3, as DNA: TGTGCCAGCTCACCACGGGGACTAGCGGGAGCACGACCCACCACAGATACGCAGTATTTT. It translates to CASSPRGLAGARPTTDTQYF.

The CDR3 DNA reads as TGTGCCAGCAGTGAAGGGACAGAGCAGTTCTTC. Protein: CASSEGTEQFF. V is TRBV6-1 and J is TRBJ2-1; D possibly corresponds to TRBD1 (5 bases). Germline-derived CDR1 and CDR2 are MNHNS and SASEGT. V dropped 1 base and J dropped 10 bases, with 5 bases sitting between them. The CDR3 is 11 residues long.

This chain joins TRBV20-1 and TRBJ2-3; 9 nucleotides match TRBD1. Germline V lookup: CDR1 DFQATT, CDR2 SNEGSKA (reference sequence). The junction had 7 bases not matched to a gene; V was cut back by 5 bases and J by 1 base. The CDR3 extends over 15 amino acids. The chain's CDR3 is CSAEGQGFGTDTQYF. For the CDR3, the DNA is TGCAGTGCTGAAGGACAGGGGTTCGGCACAGATACGCAGTATTTT.

The chain has TRBV10-3 and TRBJ2-7; weak D call: TRBD1 (5 bases). V was cut by 2 bases and J by 2 bases, with 7 bases left in between. The CDR3 spans 13 residues. CDR1 is ENHRY, CDR2 SYGVKD, per germline. The CDR3 here is CAISEKGAYEQYF. The CDR3 DNA sequence: TGTGCCATCAGTGAGAAAGGGGCCTACGAGCAGTACTTC.

The chain links TRBV12-3 or TRBV12-4 to TRBJ2-1, with TRBD2 identical over 7 bases. V was clipped by 3 bases and J by 6 bases; unmatched bases: 11. This CDR3 has 16 amino acids. CDR3 protein: CASSLDLGGSGNEQFF. The CDR3, as DNA: TGTGCCAGCAGTTTGGATCTGGGCGGGAGTGGCAATGAGCAGTTCTTC.

This chain connects TRBV20-1 to TRBJ2-1, with D possibly matching TRBD1 (6 bases). CDR1 DFQATT and CDR2 SNEGSKA come from the germline V gene (reference sequence). V lost 0 bases, J lost 9 bases, and 21 bases lay in between. The CDR3 is made up of 16 amino acids. The CDR3 protein is CSARDRRTGYDSEQFF. CDR3 nucleotide sequence: TGCAGTGCTAGAGATAGGCGAACAGGGTATGACAGTGAGCAGTTCTTC.

This clonotype was observed a single time. One junction end disagrees with the germline gene, perhaps due to a read error. The V gene is TRBV14, the J gene TRBJ2-3; D uncertain. The CDR3 loop spans 14 amino acids. Per the germline V gene, CDR1 is SGHDN and CDR2 is FVKESK. In nucleotides, the CDR3 is TGTGCCAGCGGCCAAGATTGGAGTCCAGATACGCAGTATTTT. This encodes CASGQDWSPDTQYF.